The clone carrying this T cell receptor beta chain was seen at least ten times. V was clipped by 5 bases and J by 0 bases; unmatched bases: 4. Germline loops: CDR1 SGHVS, CDR2 FQNEAQ. CDR3 length: 16 amino acids. The data stem from a study of low-dose radiotherapy and immunotherapy resistance in tumors. The wider study: The drug cyclophosphamide was given into a vein at 200 mg/m2 every two weeks, one day before radiation and immunotherapy.

cDNA synthesis used a TRAV/TRBV-specific primer set for both chains. Amplification, which lasted roughly 20 PCR cycles, used a constant-region primer and V-primer adapter to amplify TCRs. MiXCR, run by TCRdb on the reads, gives a single entry per CDR3 protein. The table lists approximately 89,000 distinct CDR3 sequences, approximately 17% of them singletons. Stated time point: before trial treatment. Donors were dosed with nivolumab and ipilimumab; they also received aspirin, low-dose cyclophosphamide and low-dose radiotherapy. Sequenced material: PBMCs, taken before treatment. The receptor comes from a male donor with prostate cancer. This chain links TRBV7-8 with TRBJ2-5, with 12 bases aligning to TRBD2. The DNA of the CDR3 is TGTGCCAGCAGCCTCACTAGCGGGGGGAACCAAGAGACCCAGTACTTC. Protein sequence: CASSLTSGGNQETQYF.